The 28 T cell receptor beta chains below all came from one sample that was sequenced in a study of cytomegalovirus exposure and HLA in healthy donors. Only in-frame clones appear in the TCRdb table, and some are missing; sequencing was by immunoSEQ multiplex PCR. The table includes some 98,000 clones, about 88% detected once. The specimen sequenced was PBMCs. Receptors originate from a man aged 18 to 29 in good health and CMV-seropositive.

The V gene is TRBV4-1, the J gene TRBJ2-5; 7 nucleotides agree with TRBD2. This CDR3 has 17 amino acids. V dropped 0 bases and J dropped 7; count of bases not matched to a gene: 14. The V gene's germline CDR1 is MGHRA and CDR2 YSYEKL. CDR3 amino acids: CASSQDLGSGILGTQYF. The CDR3 DNA is TGCGCCAGCAGCCAAGATCTAGGGAGCGGGATTTTGGGGACCCAGTACTTC.

CDR3 DNA sequence: TGTGCCAGCAGTTTACAAACAGGGCGCACAGATACGCAGTATTTT. This gives the protein CASSLQTGRTDTQYF. The chain couples TRBV28 to TRBJ2-3, with D possibly TRBD1 on 6 matching bases. The CDR3 spans 15 residues. Trimming took 2 bases from V and 1 from J, leaving 10 bases between them. The germline V gene has CDR1 MDHEN and CDR2 SYDVKM. The full variable domain, with the rest looked up from reference TRBV28 and TRBJ2-3, is DVKVTQSSRYLVKRTGEKVFLECVQDMDHENMFWYRQDPGLGLRLIYFSYDVKMKEKGDIPEGYSVSREKKERFSLILESASTNQTSMYLCASSLQTGRTDTQYFGPGTRLTVL.

V is TRBV2 and J is TRBJ1-1; 9 positions agree with TRBD1. V gave up 6 bases and J gave up 4 bases; unmatched junction bases: 12. The CDR3 sequence is 16 residues long. Per germline, CDR1 SNHLY and CDR2 FYNNEI. CDR3 sequence: CASSLQGAETGTEAFF. DNA of the CDR3: TGTGCCAGCAGCCTACAGGGGGCAGAGACGGGCACTGAAGCTTTCTTT. The full variable domain, with the rest looked up from reference TRBV2 and TRBJ1-1, is EPEVTQTPSHQVTQMGQEVILRCVPISNHLYFYWYRQILGQKVEFLVSFYNNEISEKSEIFDDQFSVERPDGSNFTLKIRSTKLEDSAMYFCASSLQGAETGTEAFFGQGTRLTVV.

This clone was seen once. This rearrangement joins TRBV19 to TRBJ1-1; a weak D match, TRBD1 (5 bases). The V and J ends lost 3 bases and 4 bases respectively, with 15 bases between them. Germline CDR1 and CDR2: LNHDA and SQIVND (reference sequence). The CDR3 totals 15 residues. The CDR3 nucleotides read TGTGCCAGTAGTATTACAGGCAGGGCTGTCACTGAAGCTTTCTTT. Its protein is CASSITGRAVTEAFF.

The genes are TRBV6-1 and TRBJ2-7, with 7 bases aligning to TRBD1. The CDR3 contains 15 residues. Germline V gene sequence: CDR1 MNHNS, CDR2 SASEGT. J was trimmed by 0 bases and V by 1 base; bases with no gene match: 3. CDR3 sequence: CASSEGQGTSYEQYF. The CDR3 DNA follows: TGTGCCAGCAGTGAAGGACAGGGTACCTCCTACGAGCAGTACTTC.

The V gene is TRBV7-3, the J gene TRBJ2-1, with TRBD2 matching over 10 bases. Germline lookup yields CDR1 SGHTA and CDR2 FQGTGA. V was clipped by 2 bases and J by 10 bases; unmatched bases: 8. This CDR3 is built from 15 residues. Here the CDR3 reads CASSLFAAGGSEQFF. The CDR3 DNA sequence: TGTGCCAGCAGCTTATTTGCAGCGGGGGGGTCCGAGCAGTTCTTC. Full variable domain (rest looked up from reference TRBV7-3 and TRBJ2-1): GAGVSQTPSNKVTEKGKYVELRCDPISGHTALYWYRQSLGQGPEFLIYFQGTGAADDSGLPNDRFFAVRPEGSVSTLKIQRTERGDSAVYLCASSLFAAGGSEQFFGPGTRLTVL.

This clone was seen once. The V and J genes are TRBV9 and TRBJ2-2; a weak D match, TRBD2 (5 bases). The germline gives CDR1 SGDLS, CDR2 YYNGEE. The CDR3 spans 15 residues. Trimming shortened V by 7 bases and J by 2 bases, and 15 bases separated the two germline ends. CDR3 DNA: TGTGCCAGCGGTTTGGCTAGCTTAAACACCGGGGAGCTGTTTTTT. The encoded protein is CASGLASLNTGELFF.

The J gene is TRBJ2-3, the V gene TRBV7-2, with D possibly TRBD2 on 5 matching bases. CDR3 length: 14 amino acids. Germline CDR1 and CDR2: SGHTA and FQGNSA. Trimming cost V 5 bases and J 10 bases, with 19 bases left between them. The CDR3 loop is CASSPQITRTAQYF. Written as DNA, the CDR3 is TGTGCCAGCAGCCCCCAGATAACTAGAACGGCGCAGTATTTT.

The genes are TRBV10-2 and TRBJ2-7, with 8 nucleotides matching TRBD2. J lost 1 base, V lost 2 bases, and 7 bases had no gene match. CDR3 size: 16 residues. Germline V gene sequence: CDR1 WSHSY, CDR2 SAAADI. CDR3: CASSERGTSRSYEQYF. The DNA for the CDR3 is TGCGCCAGCAGTGAGCGAGGGACTAGTCGTTCCTACGAGCAGTACTTC.

This CDR3 is CASSYSSTGAYEQYF. The CDR3 region has the DNA TGTGCCAGCAGTTACTCAAGCACAGGGGCCTACGAGCAGTACTTC. V usage is TRBV6-5 and J usage is TRBJ2-7; TRBD1 matches at 7 bases. In germline, CDR1 is MNHEY, CDR2 SVGAGI. Trimming took 0 bases from V and 2 from J; bases not matched to a gene: 4. The CDR3 is 15 amino acids.

This chain connects TRBV7-3 to TRBJ2-3, with 8 bases matching TRBD1. CDR1 and CDR2 (germline): SGHTA, FQGTGA. CDR3 length: 15 residues. V was clipped by 4 bases and J by 2 bases; unmatched bases: 5. The chain's CDR3 is CASSSRQGSTDTQYF. The DNA for the CDR3 is TGTGCCAGCAGCTCACGACAGGGGTCCACAGATACGCAGTATTTT.

This clone has only one observation. V is TRBV28 and J is TRBJ2-1; 10 nucleotides match TRBD1. J was trimmed by 9 bases and V by 5 bases; bases with no gene match: 10. Germline-derived CDR1 and CDR2 are MDHEN and SYDVKM. CDR3 length: 15 residues. CDR3 bases: TGTGCCAGCAGTAATTCGGACAGGGGGGTAGGTGAGCAGTTCTTC. Amino acids: CASSNSDRGVGEQFF. Based on the CDR3 plus reference TRBV28 and TRBJ2-1, the full variable domain is DVKVTQSSRYLVKRTGEKVFLECVQDMDHENMFWYRQDPGLGLRLIYFSYDVKMKEKGDIPEGYSVSREKKERFSLILESASTNQTSMYLCASSNSDRGVGEQFFGPGTRLTVL.

The genes are TRBV9 and TRBJ2-1; D unclear. Per germline, CDR1 SGDLS and CDR2 YYNGEE. The CDR3 is made up of 13 amino acids. Trimming removed 3 bases from V and 1 base from J, with 5 bases in between. CDR3 sequence reads: CASSGASYNEQFF. The CDR3, as DNA: TGTGCCAGCAGCGGGGCTTCCTACAATGAGCAGTTCTTC. Full variable domain (outside the CDR3, taken from reference TRBV9 and TRBJ2-1): DSGVTQTPKHLITATGQRVTLRCSPRSGDLSVYWYQQSLDQGLQFLIQYYNGEERAKGNILERFSAQQFPDLHSELNLSSLELGDSALYFCASSGASYNEQFFGPGTRLTVL.

The rearrangement links TRBV4-2 to TRBJ1-2; D gene ambiguous. This CDR3 contains 16 residues. V lost 0 bases and J 2 bases, leaving 13 bases between the germline ends. Germline V CDR1 and CDR2: LGHNA, YNFKEQ. The CDR3 is CASSQDMSANNYGYTF. The CDR3 nucleotides read TGTGCCAGCAGCCAAGATATGAGCGCGAACAACTATGGCTACACCTTC.

The chain recombines TRBV23-1 with TRBJ2-7; the match to TRBD1 covers 9 bases. TRBV23-1 belongs to the ORF category, with a function that is uncertain. The V gene end was trimmed by 3 bases and the J gene end by 2 bases; junction bases not matched to a gene: 8. The CDR3 consists of 16 residues. The CDR3 protein is CASSHQGDRDPYEQYF. CDR3 DNA sequence: TGCGCCAGCAGTCATCAGGGGGACAGGGACCCCTACGAGCAGTACTTC.

The chain has TRBV13 and TRBJ2-3; 9 bases are a match to TRBD1. J was trimmed by 0 bases and V by 5 bases; bases with no gene match: 3. This CDR3 is 15 amino acids long. Germline V lookup: CDR1 PRHDT, CDR2 FYEKMQ (reference sequence). The CDR3 nucleotides read TGTGCCAGCAGCCCAACAGGGGGCAGCACAGATACGCAGTATTTT. Translated, it gives CASSPTGGSTDTQYF.

The chain employs TRBV5-6 and TRBJ2-3; 8 positions match TRBD2. V was clipped by 2 bases and J by 4 bases; unmatched bases: 9. Germline V gene data show CDR1 as SGHDT and CDR2 as YYEEEE. The CDR3 is 16 residues long. CDR3 sequence: CASSLYSGSSADTQYF. Here the CDR3 DNA reads TGTGCCAGCAGCTTATACAGCGGGAGTAGCGCAGATACGCAGTATTTT.

The chain couples TRBV7-6 to TRBJ1-1, with no clear D. Trimming stripped 5 bases from V and 5 bases from J, with 15 bases between. CDR1 and CDR2 (germline): SGHVS, FNYEAQ. This CDR3 contains 14 residues. The CDR3 DNA reads as TGTGCCAGCAGCCTTAGCGGAGGGCAGACTGAAGCTTTCTTT. It translates to CASSLSGGQTEAFF.

To note about this clone: A read error may produce the germline difference seen at one junction end. V and J are TRBV2 and TRBJ2-5, with 9 bases that match TRBD1. The V gene's germline CDR1 is SNHLY and CDR2 FYNNEI. There are 15 residues in the CDR3. The CDR3 spells CASSHEGTGRETQYF. The CDR3 DNA reads TGCGCCAGCAGCCATGAGGGGACAGGGAGAGAGACCCAGTACTTC.

This rearrangement joins TRBV5-1 to TRBJ2-5; TRBD2 matches 9 bases. The trim removed 4 bases at V and 2 bases at J, leaving 3 bases unmatched. The V gene's germline CDR1 is SGHRS and CDR2 YFSETQ. The CDR3 is made up of 14 amino acids. DNA of the CDR3: TGCGCCAGCAGCGCCGGACTAGCGCAAGAGACCCAGTACTTC. This codes for CASSAGLAQETQYF.

This chain uses TRBV7-9 with TRBJ2-1; D uncertain. The V and J ends lost 5 bases and 12 bases respectively, with 11 bases between them. Germline V gives CDR1 SEHNR, CDR2 FQNEAQ (reference sequence). The CDR3 loop spans 11 amino acids. CDR3 DNA: TGTGCCAGCAGCCTGACAAGCCGGCAGTTCTTC. It translates to CASSLTSRQFF.

The chain links TRBV28 to TRBJ1-1; 12 bases are shared with TRBD1. Germline CDR1 is MDHEN and CDR2 is SYDVKM. Losses at the gene ends were 8 bases for V and 3 bases for J; bases not matched to a gene: 16. This CDR3 has 18 amino acids. DNA for the CDR3: TGTGCCAGCGGACCGGGACAGGGGGCTAGGAGAAGGGACACTGAAGCTTTCTTT. Protein sequence: CASGPGQGARRRDTEAFF.

V is TRBV11-2 and J is TRBJ2-5; 13 bases agree with TRBD2. Trimming cost V 3 bases and J 0 bases; bases outside gene matches: 7. This CDR3 contains 18 residues. From germline, CDR1 is SGHAT and CDR2 FQNNGV. DNA for the CDR3: TGTGCCAGCAGCTTCAGAGGTGGGACTAGCGGGGACCAAGAGACCCAGTACTTC. Residues: CASSFRGGTSGDQETQYF.

J is TRBJ2-2 and V is TRBV18, with TRBD2 matching 8 bases. CDR3 length equals 18 residues. The germline CDR1 and CDR2 sequences are KGHSH and LQKENI. The junction had 8 bases not matched to a gene; V was cut back by 2 bases and J by 0 bases. The CDR3, as DNA: TGTGCCAGCTCACCAGCGGGAGGTACGAGCGCGAACACCGGGGAGCTGTTTTTT. Amino acid sequence: CASSPAGGTSANTGELFF.

The CDR3, as DNA: TGTGCCAGCTCCGGGGATTACAATGAGCAGTTCTTC. Amino acids: CASSGDYNEQFF. The rearrangement joins TRBV2 to TRBJ2-1; D possibly corresponds to TRBD2 (5 bases). Germline lookup yields CDR1 SNHLY and CDR2 FYNNEI. The CDR3 is 12 amino acids. V was shortened by 8 bases and J by 4 bases, with 9 bases between the two germline ends.

In this sample, this clone turned up a few times. This chain uses TRBV19 with TRBJ1-1; tentative D call: TRBD1 (6 bases). The CDR3 spans 13 residues. Germline lookup yields CDR1 LNHDA and CDR2 SQIVND (reference sequence). Trimming took 3 bases from V and 10 from J, leaving 15 bases between them. CDR3 sequence (DNA): TGTGCCAGTAGTATGAGCCGACAGGTGTCAGCTTTCTTT. It specifies CASSMSRQVSAFF.

The genes are TRBV25-1 and TRBJ2-1; D gene uncertain. The CDR3 runs to 17 residues. V shed 2 bases and J shed 2 bases, with 16 bases lying between them. The germline V gene encodes CDR1 MGHDK and CDR2 SYGVNS. The CDR3, as DNA: TGTGCCAGCAGTGAAAATCTAGTTGTTTATCCCTACAATGAGCAGTTCTTC. Protein sequence: CASSENLVVYPYNEQFF.

CDR3: CASSKASGRYQNIQYF. The CDR3, as DNA: TGTGCCAGCAGCAAAGCTAGCGGGAGATATCAAAACATTCAGTACTTC. V is TRBV21-1 and J is TRBJ2-4; the listed D gene, TRBD2, was not tested against the DNA. TRBV21-1 is a listed pseudogene. The CDR3 has 16 amino acids.